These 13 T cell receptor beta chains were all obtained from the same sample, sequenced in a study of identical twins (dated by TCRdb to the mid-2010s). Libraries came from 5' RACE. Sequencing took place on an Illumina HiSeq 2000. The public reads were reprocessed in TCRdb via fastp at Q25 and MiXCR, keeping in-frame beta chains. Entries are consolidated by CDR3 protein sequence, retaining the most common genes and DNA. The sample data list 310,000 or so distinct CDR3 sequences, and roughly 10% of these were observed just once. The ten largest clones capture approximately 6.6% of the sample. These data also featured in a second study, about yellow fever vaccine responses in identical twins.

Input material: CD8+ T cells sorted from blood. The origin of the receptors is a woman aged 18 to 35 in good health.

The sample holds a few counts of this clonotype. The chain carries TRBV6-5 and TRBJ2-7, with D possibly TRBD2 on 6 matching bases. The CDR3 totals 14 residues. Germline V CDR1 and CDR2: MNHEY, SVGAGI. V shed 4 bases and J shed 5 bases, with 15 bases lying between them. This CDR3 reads CASSWEVGTDEQYF. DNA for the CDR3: TGTGCCAGCAGTTGGGAGGTTGGGACTGACGAGCAGTACTTC.

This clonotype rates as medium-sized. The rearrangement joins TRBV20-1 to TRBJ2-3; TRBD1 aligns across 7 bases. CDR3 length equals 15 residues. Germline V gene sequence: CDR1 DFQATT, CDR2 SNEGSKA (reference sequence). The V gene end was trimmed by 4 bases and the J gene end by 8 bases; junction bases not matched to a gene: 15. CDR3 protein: CSAKAGTDDQGTQYF. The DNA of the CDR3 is TGCAGTGCTAAAGCCGGGACAGATGATCAGGGTACGCAGTATTTT.

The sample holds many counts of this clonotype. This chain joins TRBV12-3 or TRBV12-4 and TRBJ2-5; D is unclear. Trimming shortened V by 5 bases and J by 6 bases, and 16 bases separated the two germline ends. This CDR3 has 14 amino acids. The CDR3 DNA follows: TGTGCCAGCAGTCTCTCCGAGGACGCGAAGACCCAGTACTTC. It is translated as CASSLSEDAKTQYF.

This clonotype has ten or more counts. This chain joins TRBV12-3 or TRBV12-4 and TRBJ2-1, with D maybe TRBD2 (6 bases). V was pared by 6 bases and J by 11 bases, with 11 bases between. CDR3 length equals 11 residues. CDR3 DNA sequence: TGTGCCAGCAGACGGACTAATCAGCAGTTCTTC. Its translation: CASRRTNQQFF.

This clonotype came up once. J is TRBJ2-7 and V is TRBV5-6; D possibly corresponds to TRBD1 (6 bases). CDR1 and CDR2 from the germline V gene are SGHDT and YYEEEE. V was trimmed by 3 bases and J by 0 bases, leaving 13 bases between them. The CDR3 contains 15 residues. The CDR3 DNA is TGTGCCAGCAGCTCACAGGGTGAGGACTCCTACGAGCAGTACTTC. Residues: CASSSQGEDSYEQYF. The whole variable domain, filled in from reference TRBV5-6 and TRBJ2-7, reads DAGVTQSPTHLIKTRGQQVTLRCSPKSGHDTVSWYQQALGQGPQFIFQYYEEEERQRGNFPDRFSGHQFPNYSSELNVNALLLGDSALYLCASSSQGEDSYEQYFGPGTRLTVT.

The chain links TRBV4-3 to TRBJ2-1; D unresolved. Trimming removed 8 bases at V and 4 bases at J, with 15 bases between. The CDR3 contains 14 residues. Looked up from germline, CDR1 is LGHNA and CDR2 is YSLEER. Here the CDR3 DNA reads TGCGCCAGCGGATCTATGGCCGCTTACAATGAGCAGTTCTTC. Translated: CASGSMAAYNEQFF.

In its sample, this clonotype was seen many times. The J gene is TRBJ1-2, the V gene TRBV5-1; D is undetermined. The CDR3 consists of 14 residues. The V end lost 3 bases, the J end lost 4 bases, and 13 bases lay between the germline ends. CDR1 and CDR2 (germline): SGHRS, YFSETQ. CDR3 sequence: CASSSLGPTYGYTF. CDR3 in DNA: TGCGCCAGCAGCTCGCTCGGACCGACCTATGGCTACACCTTC.

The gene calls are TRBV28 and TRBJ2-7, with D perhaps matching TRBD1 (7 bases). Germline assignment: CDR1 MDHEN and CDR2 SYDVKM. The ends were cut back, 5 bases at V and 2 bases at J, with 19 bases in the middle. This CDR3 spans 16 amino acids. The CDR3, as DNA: TGTGCCAGCAGTGATCTGGGGGGACAGAACCCCTACGAGCAGTACTTC. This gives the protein CASSDLGGQNPYEQYF. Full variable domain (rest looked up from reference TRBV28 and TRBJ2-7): DVKVTQSSRYLVKRTGEKVFLECVQDMDHENMFWYRQDPGLGLRLIYFSYDVKMKEKGDIPEGYSVSREKKERFSLILESASTNQTSMYLCASSDLGGQNPYEQYFGPGTRLTVT.

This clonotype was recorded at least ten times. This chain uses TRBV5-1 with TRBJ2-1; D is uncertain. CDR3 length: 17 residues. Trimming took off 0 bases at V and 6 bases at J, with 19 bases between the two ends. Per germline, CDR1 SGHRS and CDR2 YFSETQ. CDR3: CASSLVGSIPLLNEQFF. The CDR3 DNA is TGCGCCAGCAGCTTGGTAGGGTCCATCCCACTTCTCAATGAGCAGTTCTTC. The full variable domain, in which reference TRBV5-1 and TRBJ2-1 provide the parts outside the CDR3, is KAGVTQTPRYLIKTRGQQVTLSCSPISGHRSVSWYQQTPGQGLQFLFEYFSETQRNKGNFPGRFSGRQFSNSRSEMNVSTLELGDSALYLCASSLVGSIPLLNEQFFGPGTRLTVL.

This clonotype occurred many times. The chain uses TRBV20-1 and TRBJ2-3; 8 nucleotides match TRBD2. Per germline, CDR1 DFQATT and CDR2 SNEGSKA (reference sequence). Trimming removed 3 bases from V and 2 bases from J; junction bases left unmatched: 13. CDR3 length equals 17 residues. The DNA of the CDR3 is TGCAGTGCTAGTGAGGAGGGAGGGACTAGTCCCACAGATACGCAGTATTTT. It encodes CSASEEGGTSPTDTQYF.

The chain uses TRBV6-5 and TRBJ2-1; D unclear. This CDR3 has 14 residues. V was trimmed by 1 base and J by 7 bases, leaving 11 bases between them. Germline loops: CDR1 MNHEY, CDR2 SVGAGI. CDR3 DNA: TGTGCCAGCAGTTACTACGGCAGTGGGAATGAGCAGTTCTTC. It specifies CASSYYGSGNEQFF.

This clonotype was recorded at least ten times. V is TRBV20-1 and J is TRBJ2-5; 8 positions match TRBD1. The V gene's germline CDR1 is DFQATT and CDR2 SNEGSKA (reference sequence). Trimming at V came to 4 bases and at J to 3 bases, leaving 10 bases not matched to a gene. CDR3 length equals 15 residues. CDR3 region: CSATHDGQGKETQYF. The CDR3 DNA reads TGCAGTGCTACCCATGATGGACAGGGAAAAGAGACCCAGTACTTC.

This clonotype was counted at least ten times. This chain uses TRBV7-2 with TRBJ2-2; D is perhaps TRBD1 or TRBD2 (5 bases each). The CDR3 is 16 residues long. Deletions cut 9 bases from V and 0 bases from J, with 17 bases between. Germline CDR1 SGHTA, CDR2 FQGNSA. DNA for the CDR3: TGTGCCAGTTCTCGACCCGGGACGACGAACACCGGGGAGCTGTTTTTT. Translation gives CASSRPGTTNTGELFF.